The 2 T cell receptor beta chains presented below share a single source sample, sequenced in a study of OX40 agonist ivuxolimab in advanced cancers. Sequencing used immunoSEQ multiplex PCR; TCRdb keeps in-frame clones, though not all of them. The table has 25,000 to 35,000 clones, approximately 81% seen once. The input for sequencing was CD4+ or CD8+ T cells sorted from blood, taken in a trial of the OX40 agonist ivuxolimab. These receptors were obtained from an adult with an advanced solid tumor such as melanoma, head and neck, liver or kidney cancer.

The chain recombines TRBV4-1 with TRBJ1-2, with D maybe TRBD1 (5 bases). V lost 0 bases, J lost 4 bases, and 12 bases lay in between. Germline V gives CDR1 MGHRA, CDR2 YSYEKL. The CDR3 has 15 residues. CDR3 in DNA: TGCGCCAGCAGCCAAGACAGGGCAGGCGGCTATGGCTACACCTTC. Its translation: CASSQDRAGGYGYTF.

This chain links TRBV13 with TRBJ2-1; unclear D gene. The CDR3 sequence is 12 residues long. Germline V gives CDR1 PRHDT, CDR2 FYEKMQ (reference sequence). The germline V and J ends were trimmed by 5 bases and 5 bases, with 7 bases remaining between them. The CDR3 nucleotides are TGTGCCAGCAGCCAGATGAACAATGAGCAGTTCTTC. Amino acids: CASSQMNNEQFF.